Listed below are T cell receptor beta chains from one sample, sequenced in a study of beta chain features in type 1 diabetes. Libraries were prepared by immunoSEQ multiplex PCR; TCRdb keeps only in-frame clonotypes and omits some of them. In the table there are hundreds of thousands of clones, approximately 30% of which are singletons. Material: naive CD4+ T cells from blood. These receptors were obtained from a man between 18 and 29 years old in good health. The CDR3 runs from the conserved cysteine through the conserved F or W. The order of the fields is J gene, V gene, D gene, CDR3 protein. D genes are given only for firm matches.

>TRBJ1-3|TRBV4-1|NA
CASSQWGNSGNTIYF
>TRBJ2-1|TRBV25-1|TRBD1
CASSPRDRGNEQFF
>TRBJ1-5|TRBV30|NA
CAWNRSPNQPQHF
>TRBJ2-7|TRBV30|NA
CAWSPKLGQRVYEQYF
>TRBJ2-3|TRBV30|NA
CATPGLTTDTQYF
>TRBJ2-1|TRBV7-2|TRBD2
CASSLQLAGASEQFF
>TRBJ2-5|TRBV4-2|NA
CASSQVNWAGETQYF
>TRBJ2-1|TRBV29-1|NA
CSVEPIREQFF
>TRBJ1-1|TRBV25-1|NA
CASSDGGVSYTEAFF
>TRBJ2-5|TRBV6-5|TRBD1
CASSYRGWETQYF
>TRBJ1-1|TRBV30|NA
CAWASEALLNTEAFF
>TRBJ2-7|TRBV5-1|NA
CASSLDSQYEQYF
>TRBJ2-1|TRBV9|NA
CASTISGGNNEQFF
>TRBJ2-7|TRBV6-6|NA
CASSYSGSGLSYEQYF
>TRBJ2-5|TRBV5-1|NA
CASSPERLGRETQYF
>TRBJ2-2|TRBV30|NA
CACTRGAGELFF
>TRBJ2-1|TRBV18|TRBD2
CASSPETSWGIWQFF
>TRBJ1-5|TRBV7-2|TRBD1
CASSLGRDSYQPQHF
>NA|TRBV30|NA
CAWSLGGETQYF
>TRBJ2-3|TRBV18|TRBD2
CASSPLLLAGAEDTQYF
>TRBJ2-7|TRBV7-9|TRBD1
CASSLGTGYEQYF
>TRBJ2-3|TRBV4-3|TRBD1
CASSRQGDTQYF
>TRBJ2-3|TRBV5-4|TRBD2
CASSGLAGDTQYF
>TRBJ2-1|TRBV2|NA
CASSLYNEQFF
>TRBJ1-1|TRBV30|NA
CAWSPGKTEAFF
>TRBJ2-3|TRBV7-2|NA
CASSLRGGLSTDTQYF
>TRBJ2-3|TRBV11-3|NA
CASSSPAASTQYF
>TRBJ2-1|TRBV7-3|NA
CASSSGSFSYNEQFF
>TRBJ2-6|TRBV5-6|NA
CASSLVFVRSSGANVLTF
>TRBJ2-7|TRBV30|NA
CAWSSGSAREQYF
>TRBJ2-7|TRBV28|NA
CASSPRGGIYEQYF
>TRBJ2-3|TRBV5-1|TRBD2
CASRTSGRVADTQYF
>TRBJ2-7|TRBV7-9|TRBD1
CASSHRGPGSYEQYF
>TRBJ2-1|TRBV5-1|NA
CASSTEPYNEQFF
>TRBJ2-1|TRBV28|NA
CASSLYGSRRNEQFF
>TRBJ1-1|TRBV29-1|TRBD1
CSVQRQGGVNTEAFF
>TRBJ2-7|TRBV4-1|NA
CASSHRQGRDGSHEQYF
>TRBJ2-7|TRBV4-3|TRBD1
CASSLWWGQGHEQYF
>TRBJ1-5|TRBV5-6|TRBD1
CASSGGTGRYSNQPQHF
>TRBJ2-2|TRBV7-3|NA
CASSLLTSTGELFF
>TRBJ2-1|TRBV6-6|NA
CASSPDLTSYNEQFF
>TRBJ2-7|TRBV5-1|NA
CASSSDGASSYEQYF
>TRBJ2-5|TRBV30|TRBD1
CAWSADRTQETQYF
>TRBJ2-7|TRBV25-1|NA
CASSEYGVAYF
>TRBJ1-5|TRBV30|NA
CAWSPDGNQPQHF
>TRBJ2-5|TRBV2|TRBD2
CASVGTSVWETQYF
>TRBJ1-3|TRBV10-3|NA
CAISGTPGNTIYF
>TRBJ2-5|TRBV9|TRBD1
CASSLLGTGLQETQYF
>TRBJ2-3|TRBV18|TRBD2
CASSPPASGSHTDTQYF
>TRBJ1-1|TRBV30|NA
CAWSRGTEAFF
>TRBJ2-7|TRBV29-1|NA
CSVATTRSYEQYF
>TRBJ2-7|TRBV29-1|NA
CSAGSSYEQYF
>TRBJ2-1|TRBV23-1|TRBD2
CASSQRRGLAGWEQFF
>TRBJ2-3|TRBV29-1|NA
CSASAPSTDTQYF
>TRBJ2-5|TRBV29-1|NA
CSVGQGGETQYF
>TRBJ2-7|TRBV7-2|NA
CASSLAPLYEQYF
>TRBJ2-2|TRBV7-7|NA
CASSPRLSTGELFF
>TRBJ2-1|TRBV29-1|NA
CSVVPPGREQFF